This T cell receptor (beta chain) appears in the sequencing data of a study of CD8 T cells in Susac syndrome. Sequencing of TCR beta, carried out with a high-throughput approach, was applied to CD8+ and CD4+ T cells from the blood. Definite or probable Susac syndrome was diagnosed using recently defined diagnostic criteria. Study findings and constraints: Clonal expansion did not appear in Susac syndrome CD4+ T cell repertoires.

Details on this clonotype: Its antigen is undetermined.

An amount of RNA that ranged from roughly 0.45 to 1 ug was reverse transcribed with random hexamers. The amplification used immunoSEQ multiplex PCR on TCR beta CDR3; it spanned 54 Vbeta and 13 Jbeta. TCRdb passed the immunoSEQ multiplex PCR reads through MiXCR, listing each CDR3 protein once. The sample has approximately 150,000 distinct CDR3 sequences, 90% to 96% seen once. V trimming: 9 bases; J trimming: 4 bases; junction bases outside the gene matches: 10. The germline gives CDR1 LNHDA, CDR2 SQIVND (reference sequence). This CDR3 comprises 14 residues. The clonotype comes from a human donor with Susac syndrome. The chain recombines TRBV19 with TRBJ1-2, with 8 bases fitting TRBD1. The sequenced material came from CD4+ T cells from PBMCs. CDR3 sequence: CASGIAGGFYGYTF. In DNA, the CDR3 is TGTGCCAGCGGGATCGCAGGGGGCTTCTATGGCTACACCTTC.